This TCR beta chain was recovered during a study of shared T cell receptors in the human thymus. Sequencing used immunoSEQ multiplex PCR; TCRdb keeps in-frame clones, though not all of them. The sample has more than 550,000 clones; 70% to 90% are singletons. V was shortened by 5 bases and J by 4 bases, with 23 bases between the two germline ends. The germline V gene has CDR1 SEHNR and CDR2 FQNEAQ (reference sequence). CDR3 length equals 17 residues. These same data were also listed under a study on human thymus T cells. That source notes: Thymic and blood repertoires seemed to show skewed V and J gene use.

The TCR originated in a boy under three years old with a congenital heart defect. The chain is built from TRBV7-9 and TRBJ2-5; tentatively, D is TRBD1 (5 bases). Sequencing was performed on thymocytes. CDR3 bases: TGTGCCAGCAGCCGCGAAAATGGGGCGGTTTGGAGAGAGACCCAGTACTTC. It codes for CASSRENGAVWRETQYF.